The 32 T cell receptor beta chains reported below all come from one sample, sequenced in a study of shared clonotypes between healthy human individuals (dated by TCRdb to 2018 to 2020). Receptor libraries were prepared by the immunoSEQ multiplex PCR assay. The table was pulled from immuneACCESS by TCRdb, which kept in-frame rearrangements only. Such tables lose some clones; where checked, under half of the loss comes from unresolved V genes, and the rest has no known cause. This sample comprises roughly 720,000 clones, about 90% of them detected only once. The top ten clones comprise around a third of the sample. Material: memory CD8+ T cells from PBMCs. In light of the paper, this sample's cell subset or site label describes: CD45RO+ cells pooled with CCR7-negative TemRA cells. The source is a man between 18 and 35 years old in good health. Some clones in this sample may be carry-over from other donors' samples.

The chain links TRBV19 to TRBJ1-3, with 8 bases aligning to TRBD1. The CDR3 is 17 amino acids. CDR1 is LNHDA and CDR2 is SQIVND in the germline V gene (reference sequence). J was trimmed by 3 bases and V by 3 bases; bases with no gene match: 10. This CDR3 is CASSIRTGTLGGNTIYF. The CDR3 DNA reads as TGTGCCAGTAGTATTAGGACAGGGACCCTTGGTGGAAACACCATATATTTT.

The chain couples TRBV28 to TRBJ2-6; 7 positions agree with TRBD1. CDR1 MDHEN and CDR2 SYDVKM come from the germline V gene. The trim removed 4 bases at V and 0 bases at J, leaving 0 bases unmatched. The CDR3 consists of 15 residues. CDR3 region: CASSYRGSGANVLTF. Here the CDR3 DNA reads TGTGCCAGCAGTTACAGGGGCTCTGGGGCCAACGTCCTGACTTTC.

The rearrangement links TRBV6-6 to TRBJ2-6; 8 nucleotides align to TRBD1. The CDR3 spans 15 residues. The germline V gene encodes CDR1 MNHNY and CDR2 SVGAGI (reference sequence). V lost 5 bases and J lost 2; bases outside the gene matches: 2. The CDR3 bases are TGTGCCAGCAGTCAACAGGGGGCTGGGGCCAACGTCCTGACTTTC. This gives the protein CASSQQGAGANVLTF.

Here the CDR3 reads CASSQKRLVNTEAFF. CDR3 DNA sequence: TGTGCCAGCAGCCAAAAAAGGTTGGTGAACACTGAAGCTTTCTTT. The chain joins TRBV4-2 to TRBJ1-1; unclear D gene. V was cut by 2 bases and J by 0 bases, with 10 bases left in between. The CDR3 runs 15 residues. Germline loops: CDR1 LGHNA, CDR2 YNFKEQ.

The table lists this clone with a few counts. The chain carries TRBV27 and TRBJ2-1, with TRBD2 matching over 16 bases. V was clipped by 5 bases and J by 12 bases; unmatched bases: 7. The CDR3 is 15 amino acids. Germline assignment: CDR1 MNHEY and CDR2 SMNVEV (reference sequence). The CDR3 here is CASSPGTSGRVGQFF. The CDR3 bases are TGTGCCAGCAGTCCCGGGACTAGCGGGAGGGTTGGGCAGTTCTTC.

This clone was recorded once. The chain links TRBV27 to TRBJ2-1; 7 bases align to TRBD2. There are 15 residues in the CDR3. V trimming: 6 bases; J trimming: 10 bases; junction bases outside the gene matches: 15. Germline CDR1 reads MNHEY; CDR2 reads SMNVEV (reference sequence). The CDR3 bases are TGTGCCAGCAGGGAGCGGGGCCCTTCTTCGGGGGAGCAGTTCTTC. Protein sequence: CASRERGPSSGEQFF.

This sequence joins TRBV4-2 and TRBJ2-2; no firm D call. CDR3 length: 13 amino acids. CDR1 LGHNA and CDR2 YNFKEQ come from the germline V gene. Trimming left V 4 bases short and J 6 bases short, with 9 bases between. This CDR3 reads CASSLPGPGELFF. Here the CDR3 DNA reads TGTGCCAGCAGCCTTCCGGGTCCCGGGGAGCTGTTTTTT.

This clone is a singleton in its sample. DNA for the CDR3: TGTGCCAGCATCTCGGGTGAGACCCAGTACTTC. This encodes CASISGETQYF. V usage is TRBV6-6 and J usage is TRBJ2-5; D not certain. This CDR3 has 11 residues. V was cut by 7 bases and J by 5 bases, with 8 bases left in between. Germline V gene lookup returns CDR1 MNHNY and CDR2 SVGAGI (reference sequence).

The rearrangement links TRBV5-6 to TRBJ1-5, with D possibly TRBD1 on 5 matching bases. V dropped 4 bases and J dropped 6 bases, with 17 bases sitting between them. Per germline, CDR1 SGHDT and CDR2 YYEEEE. The CDR3 spans 15 residues. The CDR3 protein is CASSLAGGSIQPQHF. CDR3 nucleotide sequence: TGTGCCAGCAGCCTGGCTGGGGGGTCGATTCAGCCCCAGCATTTT. Using reference TRBV5-6 and TRBJ1-5 for the parts outside the CDR3, the full variable domain is DAGVTQSPTHLIKTRGQQVTLRCSPKSGHDTVSWYQQALGQGPQFIFQYYEEEERQRGNFPDRFSGHQFPNYSSELNVNALLLGDSALYLCASSLAGGSIQPQHFGDGTRLSIL.

This chain connects TRBV4-2 to TRBJ1-2, with TRBD1 as a possible D gene (5 bases). The CDR3 is 15 amino acids. V lost 4 bases and J 2 bases, leaving 14 bases between the germline ends. The germline V gene has CDR1 LGHNA and CDR2 YNFKEQ. For the CDR3, the DNA is TGTGCCAGCAGCCCCCTTGTTGAGGGGAACTATGGCTACACCTTC. As protein: CASSPLVEGNYGYTF.

This chain uses TRBV4-3 with TRBJ2-1, with 11 bases fitting TRBD2. CDR3 length: 20 amino acids. The germline V gene encodes CDR1 LGHNA and CDR2 YSLEER. J was trimmed by 1 base and V by 4 bases; bases with no gene match: 15. CDR3 sequence reads: CASSLLPDRGLAESYNEQFF. CDR3 nucleotide sequence: TGCGCCAGCAGCCTGCTGCCAGACAGGGGACTAGCGGAATCCTACAATGAGCAGTTCTTC.

This clone appeared once. The chain has TRBV7-9 and TRBJ2-5; TRBD1 agrees at 9 bases. The CDR3 contains 12 residues. Germline V gene data show CDR1 as SEHNR and CDR2 as FQNEAQ (reference sequence). V trimming: 11 bases; J trimming: 5 bases; junction bases outside the gene matches: 6. CDR3 region: CAGDRVKETQYF. The DNA for the CDR3 is TGTGCCGGGGACAGGGTGAAGGAGACCCAGTACTTC. Drawing the rest from reference TRBV7-9 and TRBJ2-5, the complete variable domain is DTGVSQNPRHKITKRGQNVTFRCDPISEHNRLYWYRQTLGQGPEFLTYFQNEAQLEKSRLLSDRFSAERPKGSFSTLEIQRTEQGDSAMYLCAGDRVKETQYFGPGTRLLVL.

The chain couples TRBV15 to TRBJ2-3; D is possibly TRBD1 (6 bases). The V end lost 6 bases, the J end lost 0 bases, and 7 bases lay between the germline ends. CDR3 length equals 13 residues. Germline CDR1 reads LNHNV; CDR2 reads YYDKDF (reference sequence). The CDR3 loop is CATRDSSTDTQYF. The CDR3 DNA sequence: TGTGCCACCAGGGACAGTAGCACAGATACGCAGTATTTT.

This clone has more than one count but fewer than ten. The chain is built from TRBV2 and TRBJ2-1; 8 bases match TRBD1. There are 17 residues in the CDR3. Germline V lookup: CDR1 SNHLY, CDR2 FYNNEI. V shed 0 bases, J shed 1 base, and the junction held 5 bases outside the gene matches. The CDR3 DNA is TGTGCCAGCAGTGAAGCGGTGGACAGGGTATCCTACAATGAGCAGTTCTTC. Translated: CASSEAVDRVSYNEQFF.

The chain carries TRBV27 and TRBJ2-1; D perhaps matches TRBD1 (6 bases). This CDR3 is built from 12 residues. Germline-derived CDR1 and CDR2 are MNHEY and SMNVEV (reference sequence). V dropped 6 bases and J dropped 8 bases, with 11 bases sitting between them. In nucleotides, the CDR3 is TGTGCCAGCAGCCCAGGGGTCCATGAGCAGTTCTTC. It is translated as CASSPGVHEQFF.

The chain joins TRBV27 to TRBJ1-5; no definite D call. Germline V CDR1 and CDR2: MNHEY, SMNVEV (reference sequence). V lost 5 bases and J lost 6, with 20 bases in between. The CDR3 totals 16 residues. The CDR3 spells CASSPSRGSAPQPQHF. For the CDR3, the DNA is TGTGCCAGCAGTCCTTCCCGGGGTTCTGCTCCTCAGCCCCAGCATTTT.

The chain links TRBV4-2 to TRBJ2-7, with D perhaps matching TRBD2 (7 bases). This CDR3 spans 17 amino acids. From germline, CDR1 is LGHNA and CDR2 YNFKEQ. V lost 0 bases to trimming and J lost 2 bases, with 17 bases between them. CDR3 residues: CASSQERGGRWAYEQYF. CDR3 sequence (DNA): TGTGCCAGCAGCCAAGAGAGGGGGGGGCGGTGGGCCTACGAGCAGTACTTC.

This clone appeared a single time. The CDR3 DNA reads TGTGCCAGCAGCCAAGAGGACAGGGCAGGCCAGCCCCAGCATTTT. Encoded protein: CASSQEDRAGQPQHF. The gene calls are TRBV7-9 and TRBJ1-5; 8 bases fit TRBD1. The ends lost 5 bases at V and 7 bases at J; junction bases unmatched: 10. The germline gives CDR1 SEHNR, CDR2 FQNEAQ (reference sequence). The CDR3 sequence is 15 residues long.

This clone was seen once. The chain joins TRBV27 to TRBJ2-1, with D hard to call. The CDR3 length is 16 residues. V lost 5 bases and J 0 bases, leaving 14 bases between the germline ends. Germline V gives CDR1 MNHEY, CDR2 SMNVEV (reference sequence). The CDR3 DNA is TGTGCCAGCAGTGTCCTCAGCCCCAGCTCCTACAATGAGCAGTTCTTC. It translates to CASSVLSPSSYNEQFF.

The gene calls are TRBV7-8 and TRBJ2-2; D is uncertain. This CDR3 region has 16 residues. Germline V gene data show CDR1 as SGHVS and CDR2 as FQNEAQ. The V and J ends lost 2 bases and 4 bases respectively, with 14 bases between them. CDR3 loop: CASSLSPTARTGELFF. In nucleotides, the CDR3 is TGTGCCAGCAGCTTAAGTCCGACCGCCCGCACCGGGGAGCTGTTTTTT.

The chain uses TRBV9 and TRBJ2-1, with TRBD2 identical over 7 bases. CDR3 length: 16 residues. The junction had 8 bases not matched to a gene; V was cut back by 1 base and J by 4 bases. Germline V gene lookup returns CDR1 SGDLS and CDR2 YYNGEE. CDR3 region: CASSVRVGGSYNEQFF. CDR3 coding DNA: TGTGCCAGCAGCGTACGCGTGGGCGGGAGTTACAATGAGCAGTTCTTC.

The chain uses TRBV29-1 and TRBJ2-1; possibly TRBD2 for D (6 bases). Germline values: CDR1 SQVTM, CDR2 ANQGSEA. This CDR3 is 13 amino acids long. V lost 7 bases and J lost 7, with 17 bases in between. CDR3 nucleotides: TGCAGCGCCCGAGCGGGTTCAACTAATGAGCAGTTCTTC. This gives the protein CSARAGSTNEQFF.

The chain has TRBV7-9 and TRBJ1-3; 9 bases agree with TRBD1. Germline values: CDR1 SEHNR, CDR2 FQNEAQ (reference sequence). Trimming took 4 bases from V and 2 from J; bases not matched to a gene: 3. The CDR3 extends over 15 amino acids. DNA for the CDR3: TGTGCCAGCAGCTCGAACAGGGGGCCTGGAAACACCATATATTTT. Its protein product is CASSSNRGPGNTIYF.

About this clone itself: The same CDR3 also results from other DNA sequences found in this sample. The chain is built from TRBV5-6 and TRBJ2-1; D could derive from TRBD1 or TRBD2 (5 bases each). Between the trimmed V and J ends, which lost 4 bases and 0 bases, there was a span of 11 bases. The CDR3 spans 15 residues. The germline CDR1 and CDR2 sequences are SGHDT and YYEEEE. For the CDR3, the DNA is TGTGCCAGCAGCCCGGGGCGCGGCTCCTACAATGAGCAGTTCTTC. This translates into CASSPGRGSYNEQFF.

This clone was seen a single time. The chain uses TRBV5-4 and TRBJ2-5; 10 nucleotides line up with TRBD2. The J segment lost 5 bases and the V segment lost 0 bases, leaving 10 bases of the junction unmatched. The germline V gene has CDR1 SGHNT and CDR2 YYREEE (reference sequence). The CDR3 loop spans 17 amino acids. CDR3 residues: CASSLGVAGGLRETQYF. For the CDR3, the DNA is TGTGCCAGCAGCTTGGGAGTAGCGGGAGGTCTTCGGGAGACCCAGTACTTC.

This sequence joins TRBV13 and TRBJ1-2; a weak D match, TRBD1 (5 bases). Between the trimmed V and J ends, which lost 5 bases and 1 base, there was a span of 14 bases. This CDR3 region has 15 residues. Germline CDR1 and CDR2: PRHDT and FYEKMQ (reference sequence). The CDR3 region has the DNA TGTGCCAGCAGCGACAGACAAGCTTATAACTATGGCTACACCTTC. Protein product: CASSDRQAYNYGYTF.

This clone was detected a few times. CDR3 in amino acids: CASSPSGRPHEQYF. The CDR3 coding sequence is TGTGCCAGCAGCCCTAGCGGGAGGCCCCACGAGCAGTACTTC. V usage is TRBV11-3 and J usage is TRBJ2-7, with TRBD2 identical over 11 bases. The CDR3 covers 14 residues. The V gene's germline CDR1 is SGHNT and CDR2 YENEEA. J lost 5 bases, V lost 5 bases, and 5 bases had no gene match.

This chain links TRBV7-8 with TRBJ2-7; weak D call: TRBD2 (5 bases). The germline V gene has CDR1 SGHVS and CDR2 FQNEAQ. The V gene lost 0 bases and the J gene lost 6 bases, with 9 bases spanning the gap. The CDR3 length is 13 residues. The CDR3 region is CASSLAEACEQYF. DNA of the CDR3: TGTGCCAGCAGCTTAGCGGAGGCGTGCGAGCAGTACTTC. The complete variable domain, with remaining parts taken from reference TRBV7-8 and TRBJ2-7, reads GAGVSQSPRYKVAKRGQDVALRCDPISGHVSLFWYQQALGQGPEFLTYFQNEAQLDKSGLPSDRFFAERPEGSVSTLKIQRTQQEDSAVYLCASSLAEACEQYFGPGTRLTVT.

The chain is built from TRBV11-3 and TRBJ2-1; 10 nucleotides agree with TRBD2. V shed 4 bases, J shed 2 bases, and the junction held 5 bases outside the gene matches. The length of the CDR3 is 16 residues. Germline V gene sequence: CDR1 SGHNT, CDR2 YENEEA. As DNA, the CDR3 is TGTGCCAGCAGCTCCCGTAGCGGGAGGACCTACAATGAGCAGTTCTTC. It specifies CASSSRSGRTYNEQFF. Drawing the rest from reference TRBV11-3 and TRBJ2-1, the complete variable domain is EAGVVQSPRYKIIEKKQPVAFWCNPISGHNTLYWYLQNLGQGPELLIRYENEEAVDDSQLPKDRFSAERLKGVDSTLKIQPAELGDSAVYLCASSSRSGRTYNEQFFGPGTRLTVL.

CDR3 nucleotide sequence: TGTGCCAGCAGCCCCGGGGCTAGCGGGTACGAGCAGTACTTC. Translated: CASSPGASGYEQYF. The chain recombines TRBV9 with TRBJ2-7, with 8 bases aligning to TRBD2. V lost 4 bases, J lost 4 bases, and 7 bases stayed unmatched. CDR3 length equals 14 residues. CDR1 and CDR2 (germline): SGDLS, YYNGEE.

V is TRBV4-1 and J is TRBJ2-7; 13 nucleotides agree with TRBD2. The CDR3 runs 16 residues. Per the germline V gene, CDR1 is MGHRA and CDR2 is YSYEKL. V shed 5 bases, J shed 3 bases, and the junction held 7 bases outside the gene matches. Here the CDR3 reads CASSEGLAGRDYEQYF. The DNA for the CDR3 is TGCGCCAGCAGCGAGGGACTAGCGGGGCGGGACTACGAGCAGTACTTC.

V gene TRBV5-1 combines with J gene TRBJ2-1, with 8 bases fitting TRBD2. V trimming: 3 bases; J trimming: 8 bases; junction bases outside the gene matches: 13. CDR1 is SGHRS and CDR2 is YFSETQ in the germline V gene. The CDR3 contains 16 residues. The CDR3 spells CASSSERESRYDEQFF. For the CDR3, the DNA is TGCGCCAGCAGCTCAGAGCGGGAGTCGCGGTATGATGAGCAGTTCTTC.